The clone carrying this T cell receptor (beta chain) was found a few times. MiXCR was run by TCRdb on the RT-PCR reads, yielding one entry per CDR3 protein. The sample lists 920,000 or so distinct CDR3 sequences, 15% to 20% occurring once. The data derive from a study of patients and donors after allogeneic stem cell transplantation. The length of the CDR3 is 15 residues. From germline, CDR1 is SGHRS and CDR2 YFSETQ. V lost 4 bases to trimming and J lost 4 bases, with 14 bases between them. The chain uses TRBV5-1 and TRBJ1-4; unclear D gene. This TCR derives from a human donor who was either an allogeneic HSCT recipient or a stem cell or donor lymphocyte infusion donor (not recorded which). It is not recorded whose cells these are; they may come from a transplant donor. The source material was blood, either unsorted or a sorted T cell fraction (not recorded which). CDR3 nucleotide sequence: TGCGCCAGCAGCCCCGGCTCGGGAAATAATGAAAAACTGTTTTTT. Its protein is CASSPGSGNNEKLFF.